The entry that follows covers one TCR beta chain sequence. CDR1 and CDR2 from the germline V gene are SEHNR and FQNEAQ (reference sequence). Between the trimmed V and J ends, which lost 7 bases and 0 bases, there was a span of 15 bases. The CDR3 is made up of 15 amino acids. The sample belongs to a study of shared T cell receptors in the human thymus. TCRdb keeps only in-frame clones here, not all; method: immunoSEQ multiplex PCR. Among hundreds of thousands of clones, 70% to 90% were seen once, and the ten largest hold 0.0095% to 0.013%. In addition, the sample was reused for a study of human thymus T cells. According to that study: The people who donated were healthy Finnish babies having corrective surgery for congenital heart defects. Obtained as resections during corrective heart surgery, the thymus tissue was then studied. Seemingly biased V and J gene usage marked thymic and blood repertoires. The related literature has documented a marked overlap of thymic repertoires among unrelated individuals.

The sequencing sample was made of thymocytes. The chain combines TRBV7-9 with TRBJ1-1, with D hard to call. The clonotype comes from a boy under two years old with a congenital heart defect. The chain's CDR3 is CASTNGGNMNTEAFF. CDR3 in DNA: TGTGCCAGCACCAATGGAGGGAACATGAACACTGAAGCTTTCTTT.